This TCR beta chain came from a study of blood T cell repertoires in COVID-19. Germline values: CDR1 SGHTA, CDR2 FQGNSA. The CDR3 runs to 19 residues. V was clipped by 3 bases and J by 3 bases, with 25 bases between them. Using immunoSEQ multiplex PCR, the repertoire was profiled, and TCRdb retains in-frame clones only, with some absent. Among about 140,000 clones, 65% to 85% were seen once, and the ten largest hold 4%. Sequenced input: peripheral blood. The sequence derives from a woman in her sixties with acute or convalescent COVID-19. The chain links TRBV7-2 to TRBJ2-3; no definite D call. The CDR3 spells CASSFSPHDPRLQTDTQYF. CDR3 coding DNA: TGTGCCAGCAGCTTTTCACCCCATGACCCAAGACTCCAAACAGATACGCAGTATTTT. The whole variable domain, filled in from reference TRBV7-2 and TRBJ2-3, reads GAGVSQSPSNKVTEKGKDVELRCDPISGHTALYWYRQSLGQGLEFLIYFQGNSAPDKSGLPSDRFSAERTGGSVSTLTIQRTQQEDSAVYLCASSFSPHDPRLQTDTQYFGPGTRLTVL.